The T cell receptor (beta chain) described here comes from a study of early T cells in non-severe SARS-CoV-2 infection. Overall study findings and caveats: Matching against VDJdb likely underestimated virus-specific expansions, favoring anti-spike CD8.

On this clonotype itself: Its antigen remains unknown.

Individual cDNA molecules carried attached unique molecular identifiers. TCRdb reprocessed the 5' RACE reads with MiXCR, giving one entry per CDR3 protein. Among 20,000 to 25,000 distinct CDR3 sequences, about 3.7% were seen once, and the ten largest hold 5.5% to 7%. CDR1 MNHEY and CDR2 SVGEGT come from the germline V gene. Trimming at V came to 2 bases and at J to 5 bases, leaving 1 base not matched to a gene. This CDR3 comprises 15 residues. This rearrangement joins TRBV6-2 or TRBV6-3 to TRBJ2-7; 15 bases fit TRBD2. The specimen was whole blood. This sequence was found in an adult who was a healthcare worker with PCR-confirmed SARS-CoV-2 infection or an uninfected control (not recorded which). The CDR3 DNA is TGTGCCAGCAGTTACGGACTAGCGGGAGGGAACGAGCAGTACTTC. Translation gives CASSYGLAGGNEQYF.